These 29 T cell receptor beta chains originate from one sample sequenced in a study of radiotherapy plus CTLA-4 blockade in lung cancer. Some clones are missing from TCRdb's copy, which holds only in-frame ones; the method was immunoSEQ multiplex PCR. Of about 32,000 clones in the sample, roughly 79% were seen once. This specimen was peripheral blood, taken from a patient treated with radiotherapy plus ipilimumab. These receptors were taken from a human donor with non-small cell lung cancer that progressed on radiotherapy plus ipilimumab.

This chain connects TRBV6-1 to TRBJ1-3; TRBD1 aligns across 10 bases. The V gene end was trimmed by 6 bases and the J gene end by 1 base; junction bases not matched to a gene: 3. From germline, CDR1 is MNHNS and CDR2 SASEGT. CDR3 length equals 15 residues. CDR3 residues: CASRGQGLSGNTIYF. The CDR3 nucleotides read TGTGCCAGCAGGGGACAGGGGCTATCTGGAAACACCATATATTTT.

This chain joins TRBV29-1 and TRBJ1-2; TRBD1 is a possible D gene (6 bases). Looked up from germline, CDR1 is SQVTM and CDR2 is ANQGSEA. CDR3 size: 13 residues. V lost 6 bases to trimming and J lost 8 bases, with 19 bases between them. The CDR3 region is CSVAQQGGSGYTF. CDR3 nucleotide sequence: TGCAGCGTCGCGCAACAGGGTGGGTCCGGCTACACCTTC.

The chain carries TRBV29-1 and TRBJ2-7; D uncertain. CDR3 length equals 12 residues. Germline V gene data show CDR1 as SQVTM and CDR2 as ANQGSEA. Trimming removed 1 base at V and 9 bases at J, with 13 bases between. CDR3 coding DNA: TGCAGCGTTGAAGCGGGCAGTAAGGGGCAGTACTTC. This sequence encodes CSVEAGSKGQYF.

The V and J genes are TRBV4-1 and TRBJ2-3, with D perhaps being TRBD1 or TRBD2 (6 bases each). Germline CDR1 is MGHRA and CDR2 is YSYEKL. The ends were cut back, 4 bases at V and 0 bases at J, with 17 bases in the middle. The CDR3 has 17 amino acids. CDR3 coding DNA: TGCGCCAGCAGCCTCCATGGGGGCGGGGCTAGCACAGATACGCAGTATTTT. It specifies CASSLHGGGASTDTQYF.

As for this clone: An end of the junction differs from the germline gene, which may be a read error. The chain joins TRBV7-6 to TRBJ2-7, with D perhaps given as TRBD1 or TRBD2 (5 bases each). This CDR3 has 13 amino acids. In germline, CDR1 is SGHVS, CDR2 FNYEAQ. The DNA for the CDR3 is TGTGCCAGCAGCTTTTACGACGGGGACGAACAGTACTTC. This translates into CASSFYDGDEQYF.

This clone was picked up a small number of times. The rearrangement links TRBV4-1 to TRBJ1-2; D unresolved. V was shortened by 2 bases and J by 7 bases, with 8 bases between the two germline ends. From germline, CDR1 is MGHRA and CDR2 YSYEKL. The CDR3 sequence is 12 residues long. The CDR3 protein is CASSQQGSGYTF. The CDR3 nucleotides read TGCGCCAGCAGCCAACAAGGTAGTGGCTACACCTTC.

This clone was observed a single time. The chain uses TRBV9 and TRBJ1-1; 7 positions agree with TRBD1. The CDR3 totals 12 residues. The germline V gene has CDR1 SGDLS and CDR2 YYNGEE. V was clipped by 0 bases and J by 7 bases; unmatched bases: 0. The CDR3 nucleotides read TGTGCCAGCAGCGTAGGGGACAGTGAAGCTTTCTTT. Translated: CASSVGDSEAFF.

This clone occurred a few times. CDR3 in amino acids: CASRPTGSSNTIYF. The CDR3 DNA is TGTGCCAGCAGACCGACCGGGTCTTCAAACACCATATATTTT. The J gene is TRBJ1-3, the V gene TRBV28, with D uncertain. The CDR3 is 14 residues long. V gave up 6 bases and J gave up 6 bases, with 15 bases separating them. CDR1 is MDHEN and CDR2 is SYDVKM in the germline V gene.

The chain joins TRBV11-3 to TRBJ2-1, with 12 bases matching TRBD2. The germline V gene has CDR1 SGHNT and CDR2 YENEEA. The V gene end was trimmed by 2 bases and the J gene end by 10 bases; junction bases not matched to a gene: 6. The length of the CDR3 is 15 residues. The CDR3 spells CASSLLAGGPQEQFF. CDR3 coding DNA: TGTGCCAGCAGCTTACTAGCGGGAGGGCCTCAGGAGCAGTTCTTC.

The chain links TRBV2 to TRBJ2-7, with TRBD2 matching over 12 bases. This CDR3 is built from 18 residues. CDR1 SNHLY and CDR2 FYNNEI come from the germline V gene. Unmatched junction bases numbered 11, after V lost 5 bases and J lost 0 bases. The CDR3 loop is CASSLGLAGGAYSYEQYF. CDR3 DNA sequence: TGTGCCAGCAGTTTAGGGCTAGCGGGAGGGGCCTACTCCTACGAGCAGTACTTC.

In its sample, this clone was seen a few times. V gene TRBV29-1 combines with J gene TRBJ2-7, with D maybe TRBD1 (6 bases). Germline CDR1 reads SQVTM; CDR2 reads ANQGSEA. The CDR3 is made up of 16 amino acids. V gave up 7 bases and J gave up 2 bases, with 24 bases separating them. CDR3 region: CSGRTAPKDSPYEQYF. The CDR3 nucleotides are TGCAGCGGCCGGACCGCCCCCAAGGACAGTCCCTACGAGCAGTACTTC.

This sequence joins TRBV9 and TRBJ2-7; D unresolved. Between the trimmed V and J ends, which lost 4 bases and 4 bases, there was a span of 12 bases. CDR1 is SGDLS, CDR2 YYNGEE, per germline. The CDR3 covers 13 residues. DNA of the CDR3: TGTGCCAGCAGCCCGGAAATGGGATACGAGCAGTACTTC. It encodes CASSPEMGYEQYF.

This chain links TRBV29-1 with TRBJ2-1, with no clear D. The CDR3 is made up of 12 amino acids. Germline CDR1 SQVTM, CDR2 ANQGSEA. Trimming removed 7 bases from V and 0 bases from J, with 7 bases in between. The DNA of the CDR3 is TGCAGCGCAAGAATCTCCTACAATGAGCAGTTCTTC. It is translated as CSARISYNEQFF.

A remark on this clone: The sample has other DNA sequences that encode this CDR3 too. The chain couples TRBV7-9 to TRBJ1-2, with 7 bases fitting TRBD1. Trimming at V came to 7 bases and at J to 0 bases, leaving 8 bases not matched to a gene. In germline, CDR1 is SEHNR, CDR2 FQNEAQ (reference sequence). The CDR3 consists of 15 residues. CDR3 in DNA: TGTGCCAGCACCCCATCCGGGACAGCTAACTATGGCTACACCTTC. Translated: CASTPSGTANYGYTF.

The CDR3 DNA follows: TGTGCCACCAGCAGAGGACAGGACTACAATGAGCAGTTCTTC. Amino acids: CATSRGQDYNEQFF. The V and J genes are TRBV15 and TRBJ2-1, with a possible D match to TRBD1 (6 bases). The V gene's germline CDR1 is LNHNV and CDR2 YYDKDF (reference sequence). There are 14 residues in the CDR3. V gave up 1 base and J gave up 3 bases, with 7 bases separating them.

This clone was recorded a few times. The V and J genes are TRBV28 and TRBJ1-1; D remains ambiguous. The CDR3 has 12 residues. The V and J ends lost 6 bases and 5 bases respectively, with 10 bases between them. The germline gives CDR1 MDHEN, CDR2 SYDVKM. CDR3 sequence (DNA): TGTGCCAGCAGCCTTACGGAGACTGAAGCTTTCTTT. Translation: CASSLTETEAFF.

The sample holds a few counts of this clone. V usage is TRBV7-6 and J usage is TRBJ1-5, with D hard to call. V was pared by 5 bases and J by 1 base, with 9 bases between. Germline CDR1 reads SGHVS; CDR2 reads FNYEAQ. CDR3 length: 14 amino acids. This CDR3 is CASSPDGSNQPQHF. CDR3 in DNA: TGTGCCAGCAGCCCGGACGGAAGCAATCAGCCCCAGCATTTT.

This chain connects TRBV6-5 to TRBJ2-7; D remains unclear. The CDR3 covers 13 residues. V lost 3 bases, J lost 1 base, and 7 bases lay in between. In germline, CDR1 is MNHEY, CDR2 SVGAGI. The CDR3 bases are TGTGCCAGCAGTTATCAAGGTTCCTACGAGCAGTACTTC. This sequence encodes CASSYQGSYEQYF.

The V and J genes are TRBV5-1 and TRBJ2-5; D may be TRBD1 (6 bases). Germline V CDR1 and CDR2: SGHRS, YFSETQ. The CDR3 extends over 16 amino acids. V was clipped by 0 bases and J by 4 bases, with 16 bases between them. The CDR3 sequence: CASSLGARGSGETQYF. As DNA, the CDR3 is TGCGCCAGCAGCTTGGGGGCCAGGGGCTCAGGAGAGACCCAGTACTTC.

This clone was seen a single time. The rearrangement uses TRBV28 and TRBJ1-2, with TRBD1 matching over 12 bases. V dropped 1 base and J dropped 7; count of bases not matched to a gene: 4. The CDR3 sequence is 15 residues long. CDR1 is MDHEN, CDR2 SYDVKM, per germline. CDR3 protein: CASSLSGQGAGGYTF. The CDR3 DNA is TGTGCCAGCAGTTTATCGGGACAGGGGGCGGGTGGCTACACCTTC.

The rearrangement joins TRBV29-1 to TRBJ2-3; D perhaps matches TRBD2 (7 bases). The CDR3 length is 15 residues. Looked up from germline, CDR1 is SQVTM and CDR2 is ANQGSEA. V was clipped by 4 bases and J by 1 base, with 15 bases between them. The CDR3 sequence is CSVGGGRGGTDTQYF. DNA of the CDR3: TGCAGCGTTGGGGGGGGAAGGGGGGGCACAGATACGCAGTATTTT.

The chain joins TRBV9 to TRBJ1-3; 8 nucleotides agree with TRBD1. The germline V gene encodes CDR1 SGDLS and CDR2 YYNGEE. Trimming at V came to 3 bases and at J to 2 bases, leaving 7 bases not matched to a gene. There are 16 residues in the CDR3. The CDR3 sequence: CASSETGVGTGNTIYF. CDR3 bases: TGTGCCAGCAGCGAGACAGGGGTAGGGACTGGAAACACCATATATTTT.

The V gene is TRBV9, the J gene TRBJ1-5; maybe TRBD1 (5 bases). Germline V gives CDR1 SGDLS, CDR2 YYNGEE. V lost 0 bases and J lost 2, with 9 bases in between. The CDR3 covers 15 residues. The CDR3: CASSVGGLGNQPQHF. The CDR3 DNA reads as TGTGCCAGCAGCGTAGGGGGCTTGGGCAATCAGCCCCAGCATTTT.

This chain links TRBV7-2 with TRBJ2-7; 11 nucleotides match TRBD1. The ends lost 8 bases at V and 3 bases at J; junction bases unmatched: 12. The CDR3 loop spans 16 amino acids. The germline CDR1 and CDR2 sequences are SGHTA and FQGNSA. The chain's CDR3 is CASALTGGQGGYEQYF. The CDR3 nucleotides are TGTGCCAGCGCCTTAACCGGGGGACAGGGGGGCTACGAGCAGTACTTC.

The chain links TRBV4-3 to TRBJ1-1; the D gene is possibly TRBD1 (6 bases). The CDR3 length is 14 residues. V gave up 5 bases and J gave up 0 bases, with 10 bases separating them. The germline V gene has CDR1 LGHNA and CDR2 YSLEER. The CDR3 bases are TGCGCCAGCAGCAGGGGGGCCATGAACACTGAAGCTTTCTTT. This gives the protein CASSRGAMNTEAFF.

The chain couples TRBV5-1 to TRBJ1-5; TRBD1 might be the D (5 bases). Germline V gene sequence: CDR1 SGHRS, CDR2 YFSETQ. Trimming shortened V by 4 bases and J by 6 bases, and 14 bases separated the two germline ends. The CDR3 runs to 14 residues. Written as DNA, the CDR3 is TGCGCCAGCAGCCCCATGGGGGGTCCTCAGCCCCAGCATTTT. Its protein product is CASSPMGGPQPQHF.

DNA of the CDR3: TGTGCCAGCAGCTTGCGGGGGTTGAACACCGGGGAGCTGTTTTTT. Its translation: CASSLRGLNTGELFF. The V gene is TRBV5-6, the J gene TRBJ2-2; D might be TRBD2 (6 bases). The CDR3 sequence is 15 residues long. Germline V lookup: CDR1 SGHDT, CDR2 YYEEEE. Between the trimmed V and J ends, which lost 1 base and 1 base, there was a span of 8 bases.

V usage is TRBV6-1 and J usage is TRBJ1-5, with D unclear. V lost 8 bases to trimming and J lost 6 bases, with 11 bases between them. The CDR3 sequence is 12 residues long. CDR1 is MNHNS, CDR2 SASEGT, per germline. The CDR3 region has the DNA TGTGCCAGCTCCGGCATTTCTCAGCCCCAGCATTTT. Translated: CASSGISQPQHF.

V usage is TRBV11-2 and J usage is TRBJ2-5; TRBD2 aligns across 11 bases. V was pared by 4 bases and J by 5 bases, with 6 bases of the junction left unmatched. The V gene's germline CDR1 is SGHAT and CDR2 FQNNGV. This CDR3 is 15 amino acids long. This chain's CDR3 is CASSSLAGGGETQYF. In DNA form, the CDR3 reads TGTGCCAGCAGCTCGTTAGCGGGAGGGGGGGAGACCCAGTACTTC.